These 30 T cell receptor beta chains originate from one sample sequenced in a study of T-cell reconstitution after alpha-beta-depleted transplantation in children. TCRbeta library construction was performed incorporating unique molecular identifiers. TCRdb called the PCR reads again in MiXCR, with one record for every CDR3 protein. The sample gives around 580,000 distinct CDR3 sequences, over 25% of which show up once; around 36% is in the top ten. The specimen was PBMCs, collected before TCRalphabeta/CD19-depleted stem cell transplant. Receptors were obtained from a boy younger than two with Wiskott-Aldrich syndrome, due to receive a stem cell transplant.

This clonotype was counted only a few times. The V call is TRBV6-5, the J call TRBJ1-3; D is perhaps TRBD1 (5 bases). V gave up 4 bases and J gave up 4 bases, with 14 bases separating them. The CDR3 totals 15 residues. Germline lookup yields CDR1 MNHEY and CDR2 SVGAGI. This CDR3 is CASSSLGGVGNTIYF. In nucleotides, the CDR3 is TGTGCCAGCAGTTCTTTGGGGGGAGTCGGAAACACCATATATTTT.

The chain recombines TRBV7-2 with TRBJ2-3; TRBD1 is a possible D gene (5 bases). V lost 4 bases, J lost 2 bases, and 7 bases lay in between. The CDR3 loop spans 13 amino acids. The germline gives CDR1 SGHTA, CDR2 FQGNSA. Here the CDR3 reads CASSSRVTDTQYF. Written as DNA, the CDR3 is TGTGCCAGCAGCTCCAGGGTCACAGATACGCAGTATTTT. The full variable domain, its missing parts supplied by reference TRBV7-2 and TRBJ2-3, is GAGVSQSPSNKVTEKGKDVELRCDPISGHTALYWYRQSLGQGLEFLIYFQGNSAPDKSGLPSDRFSAERTGGSVSTLTIQRTQQEDSAVYLCASSSRVTDTQYFGPGTRLTVL.

This clonotype was seen a handful of times. This rearrangement joins TRBV24-1 to TRBJ2-3, with 10 bases lining up with TRBD2. CDR1 KGHDR and CDR2 SFDVKD come from the germline V gene. Losses at the gene ends were 4 bases for V and 3 bases for J; bases not matched to a gene: 6. The CDR3 is made up of 16 amino acids. The CDR3 spells CATSDRTSGNTDTQYF. The DNA of the CDR3 is TGTGCCACCAGTGACCGGACTAGCGGCAATACAGATACGCAGTATTTT.

The genes are TRBV18 and TRBJ2-7, with TRBD2 matching 7 bases. The CDR3 is 13 amino acids. Trimming took 6 bases from V and 5 from J; bases not matched to a gene: 7. In germline, CDR1 is KGHSH, CDR2 LQKENI. The CDR3: CASSPYAGDEQYF. CDR3 coding DNA: TGTGCCAGCTCTCCCTACGCGGGAGACGAGCAGTACTTC.

The rearrangement uses TRBV30 and TRBJ2-5, with unresolved D. Germline V lookup: CDR1 GTSNPN, CDR2 SVGIG (reference sequence). V was pared by 0 bases and J by 1 base, with 9 bases between. There are 14 residues in the CDR3. Here the CDR3 DNA reads TGTGCCTGGAGTGTATGGTCACTCCAAGAGACCCAGTACTTC. This encodes CAWSVWSLQETQYF.

This sequence joins TRBV5-1 and TRBJ2-1; D gene uncertain. The CDR3 covers 16 residues. Trimming stripped 5 bases from V and 6 bases from J, with 21 bases between. Germline CDR1 reads SGHRS; CDR2 reads YFSETQ. The CDR3 nucleotides read TGCGCCAGCAGGTATGGCTCGGGCCCTGGGGTCAATGAGCAGTTCTTC. Translating it yields CASRYGSGPGVNEQFF.

This clonotype was recorded a few times. The rearrangement uses TRBV5-1 and TRBJ2-7, with 9 positions matching TRBD1. The ends lost 4 bases at V and 3 bases at J; junction bases unmatched: 8. This CDR3 is 15 amino acids long. The germline V gene has CDR1 SGHRS and CDR2 YFSETQ. The CDR3 is CASSPTGQGLYEQYF. CDR3 bases: TGCGCCAGCAGCCCAACGGGACAGGGTCTCTACGAGCAGTACTTC.

This chain joins TRBV6-1 and TRBJ1-1, with a weak D call TRBD1 (6 bases). Trimming took 3 bases from V and 4 from J, leaving 12 bases between them. Germline values: CDR1 MNHNS, CDR2 SASEGT. The CDR3 consists of 14 residues. The CDR3 loop is CASSEFGQTTEAFF. The CDR3 nucleotides are TGTGCCAGCAGTGAGTTCGGACAGACCACTGAAGCTTTCTTT.

The chain recombines TRBV24-1 with TRBJ2-1; perhaps D is TRBD1 or TRBD2 (5 bases each). V was clipped by 2 bases and J by 5 bases, with 15 bases between them. The CDR3 spans 16 residues. Looked up from germline, CDR1 is KGHDR and CDR2 is SFDVKD. The CDR3 nucleotides read TGTGCCACCAGTGATTCCGGGACGGAGGAGGACAATGAGCAGTTCTTC. Translating gives CATSDSGTEEDNEQFF.

The V and J genes are TRBV11-1 and TRBJ2-2, with 13 positions matching TRBD2. The CDR3 runs 19 residues. Germline V gene lookup returns CDR1 SGHAT and CDR2 FQDESV (reference sequence). Trimming at V came to 4 bases and at J to 0 bases, leaving 8 bases not matched to a gene. CDR3 nucleotides: TGTGCCAGCAGCTCTCAGACTAGCGGGAGGACCGCGAACACCGGGGAGCTGTTTTTT. It codes for CASSSQTSGRTANTGELFF.

This clonotype was recorded a few times. The chain recombines TRBV25-1 with TRBJ2-1; possibly TRBD2 for D (6 bases). V was pared by 4 bases and J by 2 bases, with 9 bases between. Germline CDR1 MGHDK, CDR2 SYGVNS. This CDR3 region has 14 residues. The CDR3 loop is CASSVSGAYNEQFF. For the CDR3, the DNA is TGTGCCAGCAGTGTTTCGGGGGCCTACAATGAGCAGTTCTTC.

The J gene is TRBJ1-5, the V gene TRBV7-8; no definite D call. The V gene's germline CDR1 is SGHVS and CDR2 FQNEAQ. V was clipped by 3 bases and J by 7 bases, with 10 bases between them. The CDR3 covers 13 residues. The CDR3 reads CASSFALGQPQHF. The CDR3 DNA is TGTGCCAGCAGCTTCGCCCTCGGACAGCCCCAGCATTTT.

The J gene is TRBJ1-1, the V gene TRBV12-3 or TRBV12-4, with D unclear. This CDR3 region has 12 residues. V shed 5 bases and J shed 7 bases, with 11 bases lying between them. The DNA for the CDR3 is TGTGCCAGCAGTCTAGGACGGAGTGAAGCTTTCTTT. Its translation is CASSLGRSEAFF.

This chain uses TRBV5-1 with TRBJ2-7; 8 bases are a match to TRBD2. Germline V gives CDR1 SGHRS, CDR2 YFSETQ. The CDR3 length is 16 residues. V was pared by 1 base and J by 4 bases, with 10 bases of the junction left unmatched. In DNA, the CDR3 is TGCGCCAGCAGCTTGCGGGGGGGAGACAGAGGATACGAGCAGTACTTC. Its translation: CASSLRGGDRGYEQYF.

CDR3 bases: TGTGCCAGCAGGGGACAGGGGCGGGCTAATGAAAAACTGTTTTTT. It specifies CASRGQGRANEKLFF. This chain uses TRBV12-3 or TRBV12-4 with TRBJ1-4, with 10 bases matching TRBD1. The V gene end was trimmed by 6 bases and the J gene end by 3 bases; junction bases not matched to a gene: 4. The CDR3 loop spans 15 amino acids.

This clonotype turned up a few times. The chain uses TRBV15 and TRBJ2-5; the match to TRBD1 covers 8 bases. This CDR3 region has 17 residues. After removal of 1 base from V and 0 bases from J, the junction contained 7 bases not matched to a gene. CDR1 and CDR2 from the germline V gene are LNHNV and YYDKDF (reference sequence). DNA of the CDR3: TGTGCCACCAGCAGAGCTGGGGACAGGTCGTACCAAGAGACCCAGTACTTC. Protein sequence: CATSRAGDRSYQETQYF. The whole variable domain, filled in from reference TRBV15 and TRBJ2-5, reads DAMVIQNPRYQVTQFGKPVTLSCSQTLNHNVMYWYQQKSSQAPKLLFHYYDKDFNNEADTPDNFQSRRPNTSFCFLDIRSPGLGDTAMYLCATSRAGDRSYQETQYFGPGTRLLVL.

The CDR3 is CAINQGQQSTDTQYF. The DNA for the CDR3 is TGTGCCATCAACCAGGGACAGCAAAGCACAGATACGCAGTATTTT. The rearrangement links TRBV10-3 to TRBJ2-3, with 7 positions matching TRBD1. The CDR3 has 15 residues. Germline-derived CDR1 and CDR2 are ENHRY and SYGVKD. With V trimmed by 7 bases and J by 0 bases, 7 bases remained unmatched.

This clonotype appeared a few times. This chain links TRBV7-6 with TRBJ2-3; D unresolved. The V and J ends lost 1 base and 8 bases respectively, with 16 bases between them. Germline values: CDR1 SGHVS, CDR2 FNYEAQ. The CDR3 has 15 residues. CDR3 sequence: CASSLEASPWGTQYF. The CDR3 DNA follows: TGTGCCAGCAGCTTAGAGGCCTCCCCCTGGGGTACGCAGTATTTT.

The chain has TRBV3-1 and TRBJ1-1; D is possibly TRBD1 (6 bases). The length of the CDR3 is 14 residues. Per the germline V gene, CDR1 is LGHDT and CDR2 is YNNKEL (reference sequence). Trimming cost V 4 bases and J 9 bases, with 18 bases left between them. CDR3 in amino acids: CASSRASLGGKAFF. The CDR3 coding sequence is TGTGCCAGCAGCCGAGCCTCCCTTGGGGGCAAAGCTTTCTTT. Variable domain in full (rest from reference TRBV3-1 and TRBJ1-1): DTAVSQTPKYLVTQMGNDKSIKCEQNLGHDTMYWYKQDSKKFLKIMFSYNNKELIINETVPNRFSPKSPDKAHLNLHINSLELGDSAVYFCASSRASLGGKAFFGQGTRLTVV.

This chain uses TRBV7-2 with TRBJ2-1; 11 bases align to TRBD2. The trim removed 5 bases at V and 0 bases at J, leaving 3 bases unmatched. The CDR3 contains 16 residues. CDR1 SGHTA and CDR2 FQGNSA come from the germline V gene. In DNA form, the CDR3 reads TGTGCCAGCAGCCCTAGCGGGAGGTTCTCCTACAATGAGCAGTTCTTC. Its translation: CASSPSGRFSYNEQFF.

This chain joins TRBV5-1 and TRBJ2-5; TRBD2 aligns across 8 bases. The CDR3 covers 13 residues. CDR1 is SGHRS, CDR2 YFSETQ, per germline. The J segment lost 5 bases and the V segment lost 6 bases, leaving 6 bases of the junction unmatched. Written as DNA, the CDR3 is TGCGCCAGCAAGATATCGGGGGGGGAGACCCAGTACTTC. It encodes CASKISGGETQYF.

J is TRBJ2-7 and V is TRBV18; a weak D match, TRBD2 (5 bases). The CDR3 has 14 residues. The V and J ends lost 6 bases and 5 bases respectively, with 17 bases between them. The germline gives CDR1 KGHSH, CDR2 LQKENI. CDR3 protein: CASSPGPGIHEQYF. In nucleotides, the CDR3 is TGTGCCAGCTCCCCTGGACCCGGGATCCACGAGCAGTACTTC.

In its sample, this clonotype was seen a few times. V is TRBV20-1 and J is TRBJ2-1; 11 nucleotides agree with TRBD1. Trimming cost V 2 bases and J 3 bases; bases outside gene matches: 3. Germline V gene lookup returns CDR1 DFQATT and CDR2 SNEGSKA (reference sequence). The CDR3 is 15 residues long. CDR3 DNA sequence: TGCAGTGCTAGATCCGGGACAGGGGGCTACAATGAGCAGTTCTTC. It translates to CSARSGTGGYNEQFF.

The genes are TRBV5-5 and TRBJ1-5; D remains ambiguous. Germline V CDR1 and CDR2: SGHKS, YYEKEE (reference sequence). Trimming pared 4 bases from V and 7 bases from J, leaving 15 bases between. CDR3 length: 14 residues. CDR3 DNA sequence: TGTGCCAGCAGCCCTGGATTTTGGGGACAGCCCCAGCATTTT. It encodes CASSPGFWGQPQHF.

This clonotype was detected a few times. The chain couples TRBV28 to TRBJ2-1, with D unresolved. V lost 2 bases and J 4 bases, leaving 12 bases between the germline ends. Germline assignment: CDR1 MDHEN and CDR2 SYDVKM. This CDR3 has 15 amino acids. DNA of the CDR3: TGTGCCAGCAGTTTAGCGCCCCAATCGTACAATGAGCAGTTCTTC. This sequence encodes CASSLAPQSYNEQFF.

The CDR3 sequence is CASRLAGGITDTQYF. CDR3 DNA sequence: TGTGCCAGCAGACTAGCGGGAGGTATTACAGATACGCAGTATTTT. The V call is TRBV12-3 or TRBV12-4, the J call TRBJ2-3, with 12 bases that match TRBD2. The CDR3 consists of 15 residues. The junction had 4 bases not matched to a gene; V was cut back by 6 bases and J by 3 bases.

This rearrangement joins TRBV30 to TRBJ2-5; TRBD1 might be the D (6 bases). Per germline, CDR1 GTSNPN and CDR2 SVGIG (reference sequence). V was cut by 8 bases and J by 4 bases, with 8 bases left in between. This CDR3 comprises 10 residues. CDR3 in DNA: TGTGCCCCCAGGGGAGAGACCCAGTACTTC. It yields the protein CAPRGETQYF.

The J gene is TRBJ2-1, the V gene TRBV12-3 or TRBV12-4; 9 bases fit TRBD2. Losses at the gene ends were 2 bases for V and 7 bases for J; bases not matched to a gene: 3. This CDR3 region has 14 residues. The CDR3 DNA is TGTGCCAGCAGTTTAATAGCGGGAGAAAATGAGCAGTTCTTC. It is translated as CASSLIAGENEQFF.

V gene TRBV28 combines with J gene TRBJ2-3; TRBD2 matches 8 bases. The CDR3 is 15 amino acids. Per the germline V gene, CDR1 is MDHEN and CDR2 is SYDVKM. Losses at the gene ends were 6 bases for V and 8 bases for J; bases not matched to a gene: 13. DNA of the CDR3: TGTGCCAGCAGCGGTGAGCGGGAGTCCGGCCCTACGCAGTATTTT. Encoded protein: CASSGERESGPTQYF.

The gene calls are TRBV29-1 and TRBJ2-3; 8 positions match TRBD1. The germline gives CDR1 SQVTM, CDR2 ANQGSEA. The CDR3 covers 15 residues. With V trimmed by 5 bases and J by 1 base, 8 bases remained unmatched. CDR3 nucleotide sequence: TGCAGCGTTATTCAGGGGGCGCTGGGCACAGATACGCAGTATTTT. Translated: CSVIQGALGTDTQYF.